This TCR beta chain was sequenced for a study of response to subunit inactivated influenza vaccine. Regarding the study as a whole: That few new T cells are recruited by each seasonal influenza vaccination was the authors' suggestion.

The CDR3 covers 13 residues. The ends were cut back, 2 bases at V and 4 bases at J, with 6 bases in the middle. Germline V gene lookup returns CDR1 KGHSH and CDR2 LQKENI. Worth noting for this clonotype: Antigen unknown.

TCRdb called the RT-PCR reads again in MiXCR, with one record for every CDR3 protein. The sample includes about 780,000 distinct CDR3 sequences, around 18% of them seen just once. The TCR comes from a middle-aged man who received an inactivated influenza vaccine. This sample comprised PBMCs from blood, obtained 4 to 6 days after vaccination. V gene TRBV18 combines with J gene TRBJ1-5; D is undetermined. CDR3 coding DNA: TGTGCCAGCTCACCAGTGAGGAATCAGCCCCAGCATTTT. Translated, it gives CASSPVRNQPQHF.